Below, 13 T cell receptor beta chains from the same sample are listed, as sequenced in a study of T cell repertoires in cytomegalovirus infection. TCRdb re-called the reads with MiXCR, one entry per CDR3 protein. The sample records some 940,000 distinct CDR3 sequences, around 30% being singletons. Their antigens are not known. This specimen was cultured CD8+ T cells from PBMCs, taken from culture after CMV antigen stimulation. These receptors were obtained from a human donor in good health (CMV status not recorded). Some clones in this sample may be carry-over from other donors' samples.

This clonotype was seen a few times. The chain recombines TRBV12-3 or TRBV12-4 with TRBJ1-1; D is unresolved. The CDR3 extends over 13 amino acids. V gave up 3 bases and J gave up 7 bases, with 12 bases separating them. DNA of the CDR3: TGTGCCAGCAGTTTTGGCACAGTATATGAAGCTTTCTTT. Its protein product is CASSFGTVYEAFF.

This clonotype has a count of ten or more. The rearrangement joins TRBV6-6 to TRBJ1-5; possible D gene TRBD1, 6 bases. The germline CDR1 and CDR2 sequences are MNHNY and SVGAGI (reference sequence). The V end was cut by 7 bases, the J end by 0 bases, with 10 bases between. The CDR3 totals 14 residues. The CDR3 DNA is TGTGCCAGCACTTCAGGGGCTAGCAATCAGCCCCAGCATTTT. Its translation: CASTSGASNQPQHF.

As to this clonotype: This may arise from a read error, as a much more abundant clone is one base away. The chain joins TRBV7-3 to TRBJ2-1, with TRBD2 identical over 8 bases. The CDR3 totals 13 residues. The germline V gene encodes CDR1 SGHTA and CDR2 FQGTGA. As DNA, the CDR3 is TGTGCCAACAGCCCGGGGGGGCCCGATGAGCAGTTCTTC. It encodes CANSPGGPDEQFF.

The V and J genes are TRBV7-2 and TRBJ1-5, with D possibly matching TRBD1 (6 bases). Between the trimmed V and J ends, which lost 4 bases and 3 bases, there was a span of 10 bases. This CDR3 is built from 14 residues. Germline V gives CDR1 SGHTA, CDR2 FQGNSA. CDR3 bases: TGTGCCAGCAGCTCCCGGGACACCAATCAGCCCCAGCATTTT. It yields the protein CASSSRDTNQPQHF.

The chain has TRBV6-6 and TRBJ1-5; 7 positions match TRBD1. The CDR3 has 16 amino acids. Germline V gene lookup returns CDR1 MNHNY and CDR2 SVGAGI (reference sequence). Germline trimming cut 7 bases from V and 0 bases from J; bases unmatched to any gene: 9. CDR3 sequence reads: CASTIDRDVSNQPQHF. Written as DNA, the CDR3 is TGTGCCAGCACCATTGACAGGGACGTTAGCAATCAGCCCCAGCATTTT.

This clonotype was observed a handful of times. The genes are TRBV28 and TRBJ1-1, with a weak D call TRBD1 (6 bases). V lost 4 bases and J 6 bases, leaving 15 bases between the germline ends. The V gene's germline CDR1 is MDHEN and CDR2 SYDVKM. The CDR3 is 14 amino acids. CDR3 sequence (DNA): TGTGCCAGCAGTTGGCGAGGGGGTTACTCTGAAGCTTTCTTT. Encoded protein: CASSWRGGYSEAFF.

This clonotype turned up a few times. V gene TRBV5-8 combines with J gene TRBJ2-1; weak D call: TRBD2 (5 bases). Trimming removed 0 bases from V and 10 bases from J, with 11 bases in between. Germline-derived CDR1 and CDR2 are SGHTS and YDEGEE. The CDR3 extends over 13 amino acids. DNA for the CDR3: TGTGCCAGCAGCTTGGCGGACTTTGGGGAGCAGTTCTTC. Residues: CASSLADFGEQFF.

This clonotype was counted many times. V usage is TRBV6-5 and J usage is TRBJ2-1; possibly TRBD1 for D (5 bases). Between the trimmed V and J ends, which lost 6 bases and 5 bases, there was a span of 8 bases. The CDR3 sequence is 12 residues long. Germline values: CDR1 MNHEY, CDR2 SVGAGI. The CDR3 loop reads CASSTGNNEQFF. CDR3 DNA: TGTGCCAGCAGCACAGGCAACAATGAGCAGTTCTTC.

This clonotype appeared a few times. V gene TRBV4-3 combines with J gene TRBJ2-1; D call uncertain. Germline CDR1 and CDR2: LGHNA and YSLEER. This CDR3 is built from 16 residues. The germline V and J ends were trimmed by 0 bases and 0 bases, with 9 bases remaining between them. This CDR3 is CASSQDSSSSYNEQFF. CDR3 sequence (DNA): TGCGCCAGCAGCCAAGATAGCTCGAGCTCCTACAATGAGCAGTTCTTC.

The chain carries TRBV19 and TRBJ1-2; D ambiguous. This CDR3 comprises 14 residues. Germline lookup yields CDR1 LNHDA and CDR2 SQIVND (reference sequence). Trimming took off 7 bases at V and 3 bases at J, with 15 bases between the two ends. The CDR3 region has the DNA TGTGCCAGTACTAAGGCGCTTATGGACTATGGCTACACCTTC. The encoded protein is CASTKALMDYGYTF. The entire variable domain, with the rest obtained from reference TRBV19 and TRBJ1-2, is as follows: DGGITQSPKYLFRKEGQNVTLSCEQNLNHDAMYWYRQDPGQGLRLIYYSQIVNDFQKGDIAEGYSVSREKKESFPLTVTSAQKNPTAFYLCASTKALMDYGYTFGSGTRLTVV.

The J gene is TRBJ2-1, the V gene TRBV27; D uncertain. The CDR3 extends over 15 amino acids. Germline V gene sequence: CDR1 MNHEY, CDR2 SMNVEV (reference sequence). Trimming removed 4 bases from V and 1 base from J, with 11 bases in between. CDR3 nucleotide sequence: TGTGCCAGCAGTTACGACTTCCATTCCTACAATGAGCAGTTCTTC. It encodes CASSYDFHSYNEQFF.

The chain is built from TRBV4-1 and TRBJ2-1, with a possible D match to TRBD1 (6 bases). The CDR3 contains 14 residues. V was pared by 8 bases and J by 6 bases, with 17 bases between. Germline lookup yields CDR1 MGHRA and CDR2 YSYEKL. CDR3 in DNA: TGCGCCAGCGGAGGCAGGGGTGTAGCCAATGAGCAGTTCTTC. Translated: CASGGRGVANEQFF.

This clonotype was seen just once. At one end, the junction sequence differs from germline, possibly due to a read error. In nucleotides, the CDR3 is TGTGTCAGCACCCGGGGCACTAATGAAAAACTGTTTTTT. Amino acid sequence: CVSTRGTNEKLFF. The chain joins TRBV7-6 to TRBJ1-4, with D possibly being TRBD1 (5 bases). Germline-derived CDR1 and CDR2 are SGHVS and FNYEAQ. The CDR3 extends over 13 amino acids. The variable domain in full, completed from reference TRBV7-6 and TRBJ1-4, reads GAGVSQSPRYKVTKRGQDVALRCDPISGHVSLYWYRQALGQGPEFLTYFNYEAQQDKSGLPNDRFSAERPEGSISTLTIQRTEQRDSAMYRCVSTRGTNEKLFFGSGTQLSVL.